Given below is one T cell receptor beta chain in context. The CDR3 loop spans 13 amino acids. Germline lookup yields CDR1 DFQATT and CDR2 SNEGSKA (reference sequence). V was pared by 3 bases and J by 1 base, with 9 bases between. The record originates from a study of T-cell memory formation after mild COVID-19. A 5'RACE reaction primed in the constant segment made cDNA libraries of TCR alpha and TCR beta, and these carried sample barcodes and UMIs. TCRdb ran MiXCR on the 5' RACE reads and lists one entry per CDR3 protein. The sample lists more than 250,000 distinct CDR3 sequences; around 15% were seen once.

The chain recombines TRBV20-1 with TRBJ1-1; the D gene is possibly TRBD1 (5 bases). The sequence came from a man aged 18 to 29 who had mild COVID-19 (a few samples of this study predate the infection). Cell type and time point are not known. Sequencing was done on a sample of PBMCs or a T cell subset sorted from them (not recorded which). In nucleotides, the CDR3 is TGCAGTGCTAGCCGGGACCGGAACACTGAAGCTTTCTTT. Protein product: CSASRDRNTEAFF.